A selection of T cell receptor beta chains follows, all from one sample in a study of spatial heterogeneity in lung cancer. TCRdb called the 5' RACE reads again in MiXCR, with one record for every CDR3 protein. The repertoire holds some 5,000 distinct CDR3 sequences, roughly 8% seen once, with around 28% in the top ten. The material was lung tumor tissue, obtained at surgery. These receptors were obtained from a female donor with early-stage non-small cell lung cancer. Each CDR3 is given with its conserved first and last residue. The D gene is left open where the match is weak. Rows give clone size only sometimes, using once, few, many, or a class for an expanded clone.

j_call v_call d_call clone_size cdr3_aa cdr3_nt
TRBJ2-2 TRBV12-3/TRBV12-4 TRBD1 few CASSHGTGNTGELFF TGTGCCAGCAGTCATGGGACAGGGAACACCGGGGAGCTGTTTTTT
TRBJ1-1 TRBV28 . . CASSSVGTEAFF TGTGCCAGCAGTTCGGTGGGCACTGAAGCTTTCTTT
TRBJ2-5 TRBV13 . . CASSLSEGTQYF TGTGCCAGCAGCCTTAGCGAAGGGACCCAGTACTTC
TRBJ2-3 TRBV27 . large CASSPGLRTDTQYF TGTGCCAGCAGCCCGGGACTTCGCACAGATACGCAGTATTTT
TRBJ2-7 TRBV6-2/TRBV6-3 . medium-sized CASSYRPHYEQYF TGTGCCAGCAGTTACCGGCCCCACTACGAGCAGTACTTC
TRBJ2-7 TRBV3-1 TRBD2 many CASSPPLAGGVYEQYF TGTGCCAGCAGCCCCCCACTAGCGGGAGGCGTTTACGAGCAGTACTTC
TRBJ2-3 TRBV20-1 TRBD2 many CSARDGAGAADTQYF TGCAGTGCTAGAGATGGTGCGGGAGCAGCAGATACGCAGTATTTT
TRBJ1-5 TRBV12-3/TRBV12-4 . few CASSFRGAQPQHF TGTGCCAGCAGTTTTCGGGGGGCGCAGCCCCAGCATTTT
TRBJ1-2 TRBV20-1 TRBD1 many CSARTHRGPPGGYTF TGCAGTGCTAGAACCCACAGGGGACCCCCGGGTGGCTACACCTTC
TRBJ2-7 TRBV6-1 . many CASSEDGSYEQYF TGTGCCAGCAGTGAGGACGGTTCCTACGAGCAGTACTTC
TRBJ1-1 TRBV2 . medium-sized CASRSTVNTEAFF TGTGCCAGCAGGTCGACAGTCAACACTGAAGCTTTCTTT
TRBJ1-1 TRBV5-1 . medium-sized CASSNGQPNTEAFF TGCGCCAGCAGCAACGGACAGCCGAACACTGAAGCTTTCTTT
TRBJ2-3 TRBV7-6 TRBD2 many CASSLLAGVSTDTQYF TGTGCCAGCAGCTTACTAGCGGGGGTCAGCACAGATACGCAGTATTTT
TRBJ1-5 TRBV19 . medium-sized CASSMVLGSHQPQHF TGTGCCAGTAGTATGGTTCTAGGAAGCCATCAGCCCCAGCATTTT
TRBJ2-2 TRBV12-3/TRBV12-4 . many CASSLDTGELFF TGTGCCAGCAGTTTGGACACCGGGGAGCTGTTTTTT
TRBJ1-6 TRBV27 . medium-sized CASSLIRNSPLHF TGTGCCAGCAGTTTAATCAGGAATTCACCCCTCCACTTT
TRBJ2-7 TRBV18 . many CASSQSSYEQYF TGTGCCAGCTCACAATCCTCCTACGAGCAGTACTTC
TRBJ1-2 TRBV29-1 . medium-sized CSAPRGANGYTF TGCAGCGCCCCGCGGGGGGCGAATGGCTACACCTTC
TRBJ1-1 TRBV7-3 TRBD1 medium-sized CASSKGAMNTEAFF TGTGCCAGCAGCAAGGGGGCCATGAACACTGAAGCTTTCTTT
TRBJ2-2 TRBV7-2 TRBD2 . CASSLALPSGTYTGELFF TGTGCCAGCAGCTTAGCCCTACCTAGCGGGACTTACACCGGGGAGCTGTTTTTT
TRBJ2-7 TRBV2 . many CASRQGQTTSYEQYF TGTGCCAGCAGACAAGGACAGACAACCTCCTACGAGCAGTACTTC
TRBJ1-1 TRBV20-1 TRBD1 many CSANRGQGDVAFF TGCAGTGCAAACAGGGGACAAGGAGACGTAGCTTTCTTT
TRBJ1-5 TRBV7-9 . many CASSPDQVSNQPQHF TGTGCCAGCAGCCCCGACCAGGTCAGCAATCAGCCCCAGCATTTT
TRBJ2-6 TRBV2 . many CASSGQGGSGANVLTF TGTGCCAGCAGTGGACAGGGAGGTTCCGGGGCCAACGTCCTGACTTTC
TRBJ2-3 TRBV29-1 . few CSVEASATDTQYF TGCAGCGTTGAGGCTAGCGCCACAGATACGCAGTATTTT
TRBJ2-3 TRBV9 . medium-sized CASSVGTGEYTDTQYF TGTGCCAGCAGCGTAGGAACAGGCGAGTACACAGATACGCAGTATTTT
TRBJ2-3 TRBV6-5 TRBD2 few CASSSGGRGTDTQYF TGTGCCAGCAGTTCCGGGGGGAGGGGCACAGATACGCAGTATTTT
TRBJ2-1 TRBV7-2 TRBD1 many CASSQGALLANNEQFF TGTGCCAGCAGCCAGGGGGCACTGCTGGCCAACAATGAGCAGTTCTTC
TRBJ1-1 TRBV5-1 . many CASSPPSGRSDTEAFF TGCGCCAGCAGCCCTCCCTCAGGGAGGAGTGACACTGAAGCTTTCTTT
TRBJ2-1 TRBV11-2 TRBD2 medium-sized CASSPATSGIHNEQFF TGTGCCAGCAGCCCAGCCACTAGCGGGATCCACAATGAGCAGTTCTTC
TRBJ2-2 TRBV7-2 . many CASSSGLSELFF TGTGCCAGCAGCTCTGGGCTCAGCGAGCTGTTTTTT
TRBJ1-4 TRBV20-1 . many CSARISLNEKLFF TGCAGTGCTAGAATTTCGTTAAATGAAAAACTGTTTTTT
TRBJ2-3 TRBV6-6 TRBD2 many CASSSGGSGPFTDTQYF TGTGCCAGCAGCTCCGGGGGGAGCGGGCCCTTCACAGATACGCAGTATTTT
TRBJ2-1 TRBV20-1 TRBD2 . CSATRTSGAYNEQFF TGCAGTGCTACGCGGACTAGCGGGGCCTACAATGAGCAGTTCTTC
TRBJ2-1 TRBV3-1 TRBD1 medium-sized CASSQGDRGRNNEQFF TGTGCCAGCAGCCAAGGAGACAGGGGGAGGAACAATGAGCAGTTCTTC
TRBJ2-6 TRBV24-1 . many CATSPRAGAGSGANVLTF TGTGCCACCAGCCCGAGGGCAGGGGCCGGCTCTGGGGCCAACGTCCTGACTTTC
TRBJ1-1 TRBV5-1 . . CASSLYNQNTEAFF TGCGCCAGCAGCTTGTACAACCAGAACACTGAAGCTTTCTTT
TRBJ2-7 TRBV5-1 . many CANPGVPGKHEQYF TGCGCCAACCCGGGCGTCCCAGGGAAGCACGAGCAGTACTTC
TRBJ2-6 TRBV29-1 . . CSVLDPGVNVLTF TGCAGCGTTCTGGACCCGGGAGTTAACGTCCTGACTTTC
TRBJ2-5 TRBV4-3 . medium-sized CASSQDSGVQETQYF TGCGCCAGCAGCCAAGATTCGGGGGTCCAAGAGACCCAGTACTTC
TRBJ1-6 TRBV27 . many CASRRSGTLGPYSPLHF TGTGCCAGCAGGAGGAGCGGGACTCTAGGGCCATATTCACCCCTCCACTTT
TRBJ2-7 TRBV20-1 . many CSALDYGNEQYF TGCAGTGCTTTAGACTATGGGAACGAGCAGTACTTC
TRBJ1-2 TRBV20-1 . . CSARPLGTDGYTF TGCAGTGCTAGACCCCTCGGAACGGATGGCTACACCTTC
TRBJ1-1 TRBV6-2/TRBV6-3 . many CASSPQGSSMNTEAFF TGTGCCAGCAGCCCCCAGGGGTCGTCAATGAACACTGAAGCTTTCTTT
TRBJ2-1 TRBV29-1 TRBD2 few CSAQRGVSSYNEQFF TGCAGCGCCCAACGGGGGGTGAGCTCCTACAATGAGCAGTTCTTC
TRBJ2-7 TRBV20-1 . many CSALGRLYEQYF TGCAGTGCCCTCGGACGCCTCTACGAGCAGTACTTC
TRBJ2-1 TRBV7-9 TRBD2 medium-sized CASSSGLAGEEPFF TGTGCCAGCAGCTCCGGACTAGCGGGAGAAGAACCGTTCTTC
TRBJ2-3 TRBV29-1 . many CSVLFGVGTDTQYF TGCAGCGTTCTTTTTGGAGTCGGCACAGATACGCAGTATTTT
TRBJ2-7 TRBV5-1 TRBD1 medium-sized CASSLLTGSSYEQYF TGCGCCAGCAGCTTGCTGACAGGGAGCTCCTACGAGCAGTACTTC
TRBJ1-2 TRBV6-1 . medium-sized CASISRPGGYGYTF TGTGCCAGCATATCCCGACCGGGCGGATATGGCTACACCTTC
TRBJ2-7 TRBV3-1 TRBD1 . CASSQGTTGSYEQYF TGTGCCAGCAGCCAAGGGACGACAGGGTCCTACGAGCAGTACTTC
TRBJ2-7 TRBV7-2 . medium-sized CASSLAPGDPQSDEQYF TGTGCCAGCAGCTTAGCCCCCGGGGACCCCCAAAGTGACGAGCAGTACTTC
TRBJ2-5 TRBV6-2/TRBV6-3 . many CASSYRGRRGQETQYF TGTGCCAGCAGTTATCGGGGGCGGAGGGGCCAAGAGACCCAGTACTTC
TRBJ2-3 TRBV7-2 . medium-sized CATGTSSRDTQYF TGTGCCACCGGGACTTCGTCCCGAGATACGCAGTATTTT
TRBJ2-1 TRBV24-1 TRBD2 many CATSGGSGRSDEQFF TGTGCCACCAGTGGGGGTAGCGGGAGAAGTGATGAGCAGTTCTTC
TRBJ2-1 TRBV12-3/TRBV12-4 . medium-sized CASSLINEQFF TGTGCCAGCAGTTTAATAAATGAGCAGTTCTTC
TRBJ2-7 TRBV6-1 . . CASSERIPGGIYEQYF TGTGCCAGCAGTGAGAGGATCCCGGGCGGAATCTACGAGCAGTACTTC
TRBJ2-5 TRBV29-1 . many CSVAGGAQTTQYF TGCAGCGTCGCAGGGGGGGCACAAACGACCCAGTACTTC
TRBJ1-1 TRBV5-1 TRBD1 many CASSSGGWQGVGTEAFF TGCGCCAGCTCCTCTGGAGGGTGGCAGGGGGTTGGCACTGAAGCTTTCTTT